This TCR beta chain was sequenced in a study of blood T cell repertoires in COVID-19. In the study overall: Recovered status in Cohort 3 required two negative PCRs, clearance, or symptom resolution.

Germline CDR1 is SGHRS and CDR2 is YFSETQ. The length of the CDR3 is 18 residues. Trimming shortened V by 4 bases and J by 7 bases, and 26 bases separated the two germline ends. Clones were sequenced by immunoSEQ multiplex PCR, and TCRdb holds only the in-frame ones, with some missing. The repertoire holds over 130,000 clones, with 84% as singletons. This clonotype was obtained from a man aged 50 to 59 in a cohort exposed to, infected with or recovered from COVID-19 (not recorded which). The V call is TRBV5-1, the J call TRBJ1-4; the D gene is possibly TRBD1 (6 bases). The material sequenced was PBMCs or T cells enriched from blood (not recorded which). CDR3 in DNA: TGCGCCAGCAGCCATAGAGGCAGGGGACCCCCGCCGCCTGAAAAACTGTTTTTT. This translates into CASSHRGRGPPPPEKLFF.